These 22 T cell receptor beta chains were sequenced from one sample in a study of post-analysis software for immune sequencing data. No antigens are known for them. General study results and limits: Five or six TRBV segments, including TRBV5-6, TRBV5-1 and TRBV20-1, were more frequent in patients than controls.

Unique molecular identifiers were present in the TCR beta cDNA libraries. A single record per CDR3 protein comes from TCRdb applying MiXCR to the PCR reads. Of roughly 200,000 distinct CDR3 sequences in the sample, roughly 30% were seen once. Sequences were obtained from blood. The receptor source for this set is a girl aged 2 to 17 with multiple sclerosis.

A few counts support this clonotype. This chain joins TRBV5-1 and TRBJ2-5; maybe TRBD1 (8 bases). Germline V gives CDR1 SGHRS, CDR2 YFSETQ. There are 14 residues in the CDR3. V was pared by 4 bases and J by 5 bases, with 15 bases between. In DNA form, the CDR3 reads TGCGCCAGCAGCATTGGACAGGGAGGGGAGACCCAGTACTTC. This codes for CASSIGQGGETQYF. Full variable domain (missing parts from reference TRBV5-1 and TRBJ2-5): KAGVTQTPRYLIKTRGQQVTLSCSPISGHRSVSWYQQTPGQGLQFLFEYFSETQRNKGNFPGRFSGRQFSNSRSEMNVSTLELGDSALYLCASSIGQGGETQYFGPGTRLLVL.

Note on this clonotype: One end of the junction fails to match germline, which may point to a read error. The chain is built from TRBV6-5 and TRBJ2-7, with D perhaps TRBD1 or TRBD2 (5 bases each). The germline V gene has CDR1 MNHEY and CDR2 SVGAGI. This CDR3 is built from 15 residues. CDR3 in amino acids: CANSHSLGRGSEQYF. DNA for the CDR3: TGTGCCAACAGTCACTCTCTGGGCCGGGGCAGCGAGCAGTACTTC.

This clonotype was observed a few times. With a much larger clone just one base away, this may be a read error. The chain recombines TRBV29-1 with TRBJ2-5; D unclear. Trimming took 5 bases from V and 11 from J, leaving 18 bases between them. There are 12 residues in the CDR3. Germline V gene lookup returns CDR1 SQVTM and CDR2 ANQGSEA. The CDR3 protein is CSVPPTYNEQYF. DNA for the CDR3: TGCAGCGTTCCGCCGACCTACAATGAGCAGTACTTC.

To note about this clonotype: One base away lies a much larger clone, so this may be a sequencing read error. The chain combines TRBV20-1 with TRBJ2-7; D is uncertain. Germline V gives CDR1 DFQATT, CDR2 SNEGSKA (reference sequence). The CDR3 is 11 residues long. This CDR3 is CGARDWYEQYF. The CDR3, as DNA: TGCGGTGCTAGAGATTGGTACGAGCAGTACTTC.

At least ten counts were recorded for this clonotype. The chain joins TRBV28 to TRBJ1-2; D is undetermined. The germline CDR1 and CDR2 sequences are MDHEN and SYDVKM. The CDR3 spans 11 residues. The V end was cut by 3 bases, the J end by 7 bases, with 6 bases between. The CDR3 here is CASSFSVGYTF. CDR3 sequence (DNA): TGTGCCAGCAGTTTCTCGGTTGGCTACACCTTC.

The table lists this clonotype with a few counts. V is TRBV12-5 and J is TRBJ2-1; perhaps TRBD2 as D (6 bases). Germline CDR1 LGHNT, CDR2 FRNRAP. V lost 0 bases and J lost 5, with 17 bases in between. The CDR3 totals 17 residues. The chain's CDR3 is CASGLVGGGFSHNEQFF. The CDR3 DNA reads TGTGCTAGTGGTTTGGTAGGTGGAGGGTTTTCCCACAATGAGCAGTTCTTC.

This chain joins TRBV20-1 and TRBJ2-7; the match to TRBD2 covers 14 bases. There are 18 residues in the CDR3. The V and J ends lost 5 bases and 2 bases, in that order; junction bases with no gene match: 14. From germline, CDR1 is DFQATT and CDR2 SNEGSKA (reference sequence). The CDR3 loop reads CSARPGLAGDTTAYEQYF. The DNA for the CDR3 is TGCAGTGCTCGACCGGGACTAGCGGGAGACACGACGGCCTACGAGCAGTACTTC.

This chain links TRBV11-2 with TRBJ1-4; 8 bases are shared with TRBD1. Germline V gene lookup returns CDR1 SGHAT and CDR2 FQNNGV. The CDR3 has 16 amino acids. With V trimmed by 2 bases and J by 8 bases, 10 bases remained unmatched. Here the CDR3 reads CASSLPGQGAWEKLFF. The DNA of the CDR3 is TGTGCCAGCAGCTTACCTGGCCAGGGGGCCTGGGAAAAACTGTTTTTT.

The chain combines TRBV7-9 with TRBJ2-1; weak D call: TRBD1 (6 bases). The CDR3 contains 13 residues. V was shortened by 5 bases and J by 7 bases, with 12 bases between the two germline ends. CDR1 is SEHNR, CDR2 FQNEAQ, per germline (reference sequence). CDR3 nucleotides: TGTGCCAGCAGCCCAAGGGGGAAGAATGAGCAGTTCTTC. It yields the protein CASSPRGKNEQFF.

The sample holds a few counts of this clonotype. The chain carries TRBV15 and TRBJ2-5; TRBD1 might be the D (7 bases). The V end was cut by 3 bases, the J end by 11 bases, with 16 bases between. The CDR3 sequence is 13 residues long. Germline lookup yields CDR1 LNHNV and CDR2 YYDKDF (reference sequence). The CDR3 coding sequence is TGTGCCACCAGCAGTAACAGGGGAGGAGAGCAGTACTTC. As protein: CATSSNRGGEQYF.

The table lists this clonotype with a few counts. The chain is built from TRBV29-1 and TRBJ2-5, with 8 nucleotides matching TRBD2. The CDR3 is made up of 14 amino acids. The germline gives CDR1 SQVTM, CDR2 ANQGSEA. V lost 5 bases and J lost 2; bases outside the gene matches: 7. Here the CDR3 DNA reads TGCAGCGTTACGGGGGGGGGATTACAAGAGACCCAGTACTTC. Amino acids: CSVTGGGLQETQYF.

V usage is TRBV5-5 and J usage is TRBJ2-2; no clear D gene. V was pared by 2 bases and J by 4 bases, with 15 bases between. Germline values: CDR1 SGHKS, CDR2 YYEKEE (reference sequence). There are 16 residues in the CDR3. The CDR3 loop is CASSFRMAGGTGELFF. The CDR3 region has the DNA TGTGCCAGCAGCTTCCGAATGGCAGGCGGCACCGGGGAGCTGTTTTTT.

The rearrangement links TRBV25-1 to TRBJ1-1; D call uncertain. Germline loops: CDR1 MGHDK, CDR2 SYGVNS. CDR3 length: 13 amino acids. V was trimmed by 8 bases and J by 4 bases, leaving 14 bases between them. CDR3 in amino acids: CASGFRSGTEAFF. In DNA, the CDR3 is TGTGCCAGCGGCTTCCGGTCGGGCACTGAAGCTTTCTTT.

The chain recombines TRBV20-1 with TRBJ2-3; 10 positions match TRBD2. Germline trimming cut 5 bases from V and 0 bases from J; bases unmatched to any gene: 2. The V gene's germline CDR1 is DFQATT and CDR2 SNEGSKA (reference sequence). CDR3 size: 14 residues. The CDR3 reads CSAGGLASTDTQYF. In DNA form, the CDR3 reads TGCAGTGCTGGGGGACTAGCGAGCACAGATACGCAGTATTTT.

The chain links TRBV6-2 or TRBV6-3 to TRBJ2-1; 10 bases match TRBD2. Trimming at V came to 0 bases and at J to 7 bases, leaving 15 bases not matched to a gene. The length of the CDR3 is 19 residues. Germline CDR1 and CDR2: MNHEY and SVGEGT. This chain's CDR3 is CASSYSPFPKREGLNEQFF. DNA for the CDR3: TGTGCCAGCAGTTACTCACCATTTCCAAAGCGGGAGGGCCTGAATGAGCAGTTCTTC.

The chain carries TRBV5-5 and TRBJ2-1, with D uncertain. Trimming removed 2 bases at V and 5 bases at J, with 23 bases between. Germline CDR1 reads SGHKS; CDR2 reads YYEKEE (reference sequence). This CDR3 is 18 amino acids long. CDR3 DNA sequence: TGTGCCAGCAGCTTAGGGCCTTACCTCCGCCTTGCTGACAATGAGCAGTTCTTC. Translation: CASSLGPYLRLADNEQFF.

The table lists this clonotype with a few counts. The chain couples TRBV11-2 to TRBJ2-3; D perhaps matches TRBD2 (6 bases). The V end lost 2 bases, the J end lost 0 bases, and 18 bases lay between the germline ends. CDR1 SGHAT and CDR2 FQNNGV come from the germline V gene. This CDR3 comprises 18 residues. CDR3 DNA: TGTGCCAGCAGCTTATTACCGGGACCGGGACTTAGCACAGATACGCAGTATTTT. Translation: CASSLLPGPGLSTDTQYF.

This clonotype was seen ten or more times. V is TRBV5-1 and J is TRBJ2-3; 7 positions match TRBD1. This CDR3 has 16 residues. Looked up from germline, CDR1 is SGHRS and CDR2 is YFSETQ. Trimming removed 0 bases from V and 5 bases from J; junction bases left unmatched: 9. The CDR3 nucleotides are TGCGCCAGCAGCTTGGCCGGGGACAGCGGTCGAGATACGCAGTATTTT. It encodes CASSLAGDSGRDTQYF.

A few counts support this clonotype. The chain links TRBV2 to TRBJ1-2, with TRBD1 matching 8 bases. This CDR3 has 14 residues. The germline V gene encodes CDR1 SNHLY and CDR2 FYNNEI. With V trimmed by 3 bases and J by 5 bases, 5 bases remained unmatched. The CDR3 loop is CASSERQGKYGYTF. Here the CDR3 DNA reads TGTGCCAGCAGTGAGAGACAGGGGAAATATGGCTACACCTTC.

This clonotype was recorded at least ten times. J is TRBJ2-3 and V is TRBV7-9, with D perhaps TRBD1 (6 bases). Germline assignment: CDR1 SEHNR and CDR2 FQNEAQ (reference sequence). V lost 5 bases to trimming and J lost 2 bases, with 14 bases between them. The CDR3 is 15 amino acids. CDR3: CASSLRTVDTDTQYF. CDR3 bases: TGTGCCAGCAGCCTCCGGACAGTAGACACAGATACGCAGTATTTT.

This clonotype was counted once. This chain links TRBV27 with TRBJ1-1; D not certain. The V end was cut by 7 bases, the J end by 5 bases, with 14 bases between. This CDR3 contains 13 residues. Germline V CDR1 and CDR2: MNHEY, SMNVEV (reference sequence). The CDR3 sequence is CASNLVGRTEAFF. CDR3 nucleotides: TGTGCCAGCAATTTGGTCGGGAGAACTGAAGCTTTCTTT.

This clonotype was recorded many times. The chain combines TRBV12-3 or TRBV12-4 with TRBJ1-1; D is perhaps TRBD1 (5 bases). The CDR3 runs 13 residues. The V and J ends lost 3 bases and 6 bases respectively, with 11 bases between them. The CDR3 sequence: CASSFWGDAEAFF. In DNA form, the CDR3 reads TGTGCCAGCAGTTTTTGGGGGGACGCTGAAGCTTTCTTT.